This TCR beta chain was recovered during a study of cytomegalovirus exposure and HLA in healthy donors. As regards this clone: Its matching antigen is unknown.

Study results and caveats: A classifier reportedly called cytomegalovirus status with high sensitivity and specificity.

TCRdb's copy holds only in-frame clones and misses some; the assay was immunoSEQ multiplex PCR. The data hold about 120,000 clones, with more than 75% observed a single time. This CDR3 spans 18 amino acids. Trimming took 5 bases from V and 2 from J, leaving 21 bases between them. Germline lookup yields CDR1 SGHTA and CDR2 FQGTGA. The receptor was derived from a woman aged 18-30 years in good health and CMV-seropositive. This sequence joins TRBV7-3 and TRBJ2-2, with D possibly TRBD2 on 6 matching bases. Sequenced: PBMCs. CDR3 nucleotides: TGTGCCAGCAGCCCACACGTGAGAGGGACTCCAAACACCGGGGAGCTGTTTTTT. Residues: CASSPHVRGTPNTGELFF.